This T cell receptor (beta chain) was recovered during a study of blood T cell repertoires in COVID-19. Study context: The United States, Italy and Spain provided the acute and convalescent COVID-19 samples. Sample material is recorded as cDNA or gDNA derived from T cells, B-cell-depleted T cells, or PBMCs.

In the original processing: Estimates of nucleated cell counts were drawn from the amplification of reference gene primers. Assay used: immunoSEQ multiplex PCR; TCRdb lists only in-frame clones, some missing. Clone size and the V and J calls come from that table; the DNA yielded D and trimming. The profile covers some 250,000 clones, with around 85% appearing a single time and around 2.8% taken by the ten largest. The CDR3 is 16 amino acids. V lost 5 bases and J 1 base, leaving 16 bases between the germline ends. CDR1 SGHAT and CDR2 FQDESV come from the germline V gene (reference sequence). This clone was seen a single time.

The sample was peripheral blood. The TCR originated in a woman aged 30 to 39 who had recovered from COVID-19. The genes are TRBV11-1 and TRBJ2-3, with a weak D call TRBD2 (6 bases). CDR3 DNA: TGTGCCAGCAGCGCTTTAGCGGCTTGGGGCACAGATACGCAGTATTTT. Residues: CASSALAAWGTDTQYF.